The next 11 T cell receptor beta chains were all read from a single sample in a study of PD-L1 blockade in urothelial cancer. Only in-frame clones appear in the TCRdb table, and some are missing; sequencing was by immunoSEQ multiplex PCR. The sample holds just over 50,000 clones; 75% to 90% are singletons and the top ten take roughly 16%. Sample: PBMCs, taken around atezolizumab (anti-PD-L1) treatment. Receptors were obtained from a man between 60 and 75 years old with urothelial cancer.

V usage is TRBV7-9 and J usage is TRBJ2-5; 9 bases match TRBD2. The CDR3 extends over 18 amino acids. The ends lost 0 bases at V and 6 bases at J; junction bases unmatched: 14. CDR1 and CDR2 (germline): SEHNR, FQNEAQ (reference sequence). CDR3 loop: CASSLAQSSGGAGKTQYF. The DNA for the CDR3 is TGTGCCAGCAGCTTAGCGCAGAGTAGCGGGGGAGCCGGTAAGACCCAGTACTTC.

The chain has TRBV6-5 and TRBJ1-2; a weak D match, TRBD1 (5 bases). V was shortened by 4 bases and J by 6 bases, with 6 bases between the two germline ends. From germline, CDR1 is MNHEY and CDR2 SVGAGI. The CDR3 covers 11 residues. The CDR3 loop reads CASSSGDGYTF. For the CDR3, the DNA is TGTGCCAGCAGTTCGGGGGATGGCTACACCTTC.

The chain links TRBV6-6 to TRBJ1-2, with 9 bases matching TRBD1. This CDR3 region has 15 residues. V shed 4 bases and J 7 bases; nucleotides not matched to a gene: 10. The germline V gene has CDR1 MNHNY and CDR2 SVGAGI (reference sequence). CDR3 nucleotides: TGTGCCAGCAGTTCGTCCCGGGACAGGGCCGGTGGCTACACCTTC. Its protein is CASSSSRDRAGGYTF.

The gene calls are TRBV27 and TRBJ2-1; D may be TRBD2 (7 bases). Germline V CDR1 and CDR2: MNHEY, SMNVEV (reference sequence). This CDR3 is built from 18 residues. V lost 2 bases to trimming and J lost 5 bases, with 22 bases between them. CDR3 DNA: TGTGCCAGCAGTTTACCCCTTTTCAAGGGGGGAGGGCACAATGAGCAGTTCTTC. Amino acids: CASSLPLFKGGGHNEQFF.

V usage is TRBV6-5 and J usage is TRBJ2-5; tentatively, D is TRBD1 (5 bases). This CDR3 has 15 amino acids. Trimming shortened V by 0 bases and J by 5 bases, and 13 bases separated the two germline ends. Germline CDR1 MNHEY, CDR2 SVGAGI. The CDR3 nucleotides read TGTGCCAGCAGTTACTCGTTCAGGGTCGGGGAGACCCAGTACTTC. Amino acid sequence: CASSYSFRVGETQYF.

The CDR3 sequence: CASSITVDRGGNTIYF. The CDR3 DNA sequence: TGTGCCAGTAGTATAACCGTGGACAGGGGTGGAAACACCATATATTTT. This chain connects TRBV19 to TRBJ1-3; 9 nucleotides line up with TRBD1. This CDR3 is 16 amino acids long. V lost 2 bases and J lost 3; bases outside the gene matches: 5. Germline loops: CDR1 LNHDA, CDR2 SQIVND (reference sequence).

V and J are TRBV2 and TRBJ1-5; tentatively, D is TRBD1 (5 bases). The CDR3 has 15 amino acids. Germline V gene lookup returns CDR1 SNHLY and CDR2 FYNNEI. V lost 0 bases and J lost 1, with 7 bases in between. This CDR3 is CASSEAGVSNQPQHF. As DNA, the CDR3 is TGTGCCAGCAGTGAAGCAGGGGTGAGCAATCAGCCCCAGCATTTT.

The chain carries TRBV7-2 and TRBJ2-7; D is possibly TRBD2 (5 bases). Trimming took 3 bases from V and 1 from J, leaving 7 bases between them. Germline lookup yields CDR1 SGHTA and CDR2 FQGNSA. The CDR3 runs to 13 residues. CDR3 coding DNA: TGTGCCAGCAGCTTTCCGGGATCCTACGAGCAGTACTTC. Translated, it gives CASSFPGSYEQYF.

V is TRBV28 and J is TRBJ2-1, with TRBD2 matching over 9 bases. The ends lost 8 bases at V and 7 bases at J; junction bases unmatched: 15. This CDR3 spans 16 amino acids. Germline assignment: CDR1 MDHEN and CDR2 SYDVKM. The CDR3 coding sequence is TGTGCCAGCGGCCCTGGGAGCGGGAGGTTGGGAAATGAGCAGTTCTTC. This sequence encodes CASGPGSGRLGNEQFF.

This chain joins TRBV5-1 and TRBJ2-2; D not certain. The V gene lost 4 bases and the J gene lost 3 bases, with 7 bases spanning the gap. This CDR3 spans 13 amino acids. The germline CDR1 and CDR2 sequences are SGHRS and YFSETQ. CDR3 bases: TGCGCCAGCAGCCAACAGTACACCGGGGAGCTGTTTTTT. Its protein is CASSQQYTGELFF. Together with reference TRBV5-1 and TRBJ2-2, the CDR3 gives the full variable domain: KAGVTQTPRYLIKTRGQQVTLSCSPISGHRSVSWYQQTPGQGLQFLFEYFSETQRNKGNFPGRFSGRQFSNSRSEMNVSTLELGDSALYLCASSQQYTGELFFGEGSRLTVL.

V usage is TRBV5-6 and J usage is TRBJ2-3; unclear D gene. Germline CDR1 SGHDT, CDR2 YYEEEE. V lost 1 base, J lost 2 bases, and 11 bases lay in between. This CDR3 is built from 15 residues. The CDR3 protein is CASSLMSRYTDTQYF. The CDR3 nucleotides read TGTGCCAGCAGCTTGATGTCACGGTACACAGATACGCAGTATTTT.